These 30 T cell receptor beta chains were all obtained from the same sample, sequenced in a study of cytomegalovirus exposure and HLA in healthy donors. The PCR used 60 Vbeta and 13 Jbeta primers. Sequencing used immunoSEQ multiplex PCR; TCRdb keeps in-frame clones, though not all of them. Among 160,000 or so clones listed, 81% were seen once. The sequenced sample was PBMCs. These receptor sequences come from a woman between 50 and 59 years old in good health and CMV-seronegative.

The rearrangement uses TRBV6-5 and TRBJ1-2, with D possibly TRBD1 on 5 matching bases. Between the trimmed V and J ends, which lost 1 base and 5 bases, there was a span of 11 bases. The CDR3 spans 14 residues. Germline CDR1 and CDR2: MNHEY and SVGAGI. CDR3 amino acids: CASSYWGGLYGYTF. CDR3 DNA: TGTGCCAGCAGTTACTGGGGGGGACTATATGGCTACACCTTC.

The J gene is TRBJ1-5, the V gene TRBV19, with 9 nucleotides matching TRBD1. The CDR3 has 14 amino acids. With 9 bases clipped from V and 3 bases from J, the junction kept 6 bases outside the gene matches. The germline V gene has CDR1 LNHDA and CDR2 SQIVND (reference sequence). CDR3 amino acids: CASRRTGDNQPQHF. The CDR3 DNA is TGTGCCAGCCGGAGGACAGGGGACAATCAGCCCCAGCATTTT. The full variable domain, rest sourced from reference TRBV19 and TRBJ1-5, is DGGITQSPKYLFRKEGQNVTLSCEQNLNHDAMYWYRQDPGQGLRLIYYSQIVNDFQKGDIAEGYSVSREKKESFPLTVTSAQKNPTAFYLCASRRTGDNQPQHFGDGTRLSIL.

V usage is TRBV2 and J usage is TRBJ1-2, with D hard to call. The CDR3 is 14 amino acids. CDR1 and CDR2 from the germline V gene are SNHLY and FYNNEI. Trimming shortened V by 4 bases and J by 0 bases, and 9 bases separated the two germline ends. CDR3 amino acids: CASSASLANYGYTF. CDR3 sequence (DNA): TGTGCCAGCAGTGCATCACTTGCTAACTATGGCTACACCTTC.

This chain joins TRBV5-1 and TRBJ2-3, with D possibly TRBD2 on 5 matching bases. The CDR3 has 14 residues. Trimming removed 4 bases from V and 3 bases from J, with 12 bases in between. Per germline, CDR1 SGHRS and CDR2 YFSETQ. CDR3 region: CASSPEGSTDTQYF. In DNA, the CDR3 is TGCGCCAGCAGCCCGGAAGGGAGTACAGATACGCAGTATTTT.

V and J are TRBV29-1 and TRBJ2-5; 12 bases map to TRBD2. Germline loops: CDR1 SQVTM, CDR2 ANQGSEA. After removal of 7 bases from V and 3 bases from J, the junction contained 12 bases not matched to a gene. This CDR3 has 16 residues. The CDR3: CSAGASGGVFKETQYF. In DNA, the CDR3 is TGCAGCGCCGGGGCTAGCGGGGGGGTCTTTAAAGAGACCCAGTACTTC.

CDR3 residues: CASSKDPGFNSPLHF. DNA for the CDR3: TGTGCCAGCAGTAAAGACCCGGGGTTTAATTCACCCCTCCACTTT. The J gene is TRBJ1-6, the V gene TRBV9; D is undetermined. The CDR3 loop spans 15 amino acids. V shed 5 bases and J shed 6 bases, with 15 bases lying between them. Germline values: CDR1 SGDLS, CDR2 YYNGEE.

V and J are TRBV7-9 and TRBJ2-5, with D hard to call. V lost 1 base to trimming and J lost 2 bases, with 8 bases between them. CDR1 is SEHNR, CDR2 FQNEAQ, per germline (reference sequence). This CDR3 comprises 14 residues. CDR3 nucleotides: TGTGCCAGCAGCTTAGTGTCCAAACAAGAGACCCAGTACTTC. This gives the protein CASSLVSKQETQYF.

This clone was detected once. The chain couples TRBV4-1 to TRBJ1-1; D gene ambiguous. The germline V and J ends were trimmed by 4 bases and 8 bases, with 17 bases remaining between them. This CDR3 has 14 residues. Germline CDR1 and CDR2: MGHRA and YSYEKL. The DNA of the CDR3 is TGCGCCAGCAGCCGCACTGTGGCGGGGAACGAAGCTTTCTTT. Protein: CASSRTVAGNEAFF.

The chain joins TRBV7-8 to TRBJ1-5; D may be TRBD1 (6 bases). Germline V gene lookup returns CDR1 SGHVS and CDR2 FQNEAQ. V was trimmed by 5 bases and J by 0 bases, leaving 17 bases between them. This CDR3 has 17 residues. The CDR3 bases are TGTGCCAGCAGCCCGAGGGGGACAACAGATAGCAATCAGCCCCAGCATTTT. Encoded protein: CASSPRGTTDSNQPQHF.

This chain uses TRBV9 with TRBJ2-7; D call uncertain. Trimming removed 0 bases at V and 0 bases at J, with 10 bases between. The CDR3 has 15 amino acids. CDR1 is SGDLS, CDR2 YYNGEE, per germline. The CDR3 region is CASSVAPESSYEQYF. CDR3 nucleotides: TGTGCCAGCAGCGTAGCTCCCGAGAGCTCCTACGAGCAGTACTTC.

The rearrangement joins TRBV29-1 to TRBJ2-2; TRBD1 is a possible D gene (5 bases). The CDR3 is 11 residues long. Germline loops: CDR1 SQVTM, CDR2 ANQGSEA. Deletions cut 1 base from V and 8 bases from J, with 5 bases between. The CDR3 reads CSVEGTGELFF. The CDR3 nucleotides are TGCAGCGTTGAAGGGACAGGGGAGCTGTTTTTT.

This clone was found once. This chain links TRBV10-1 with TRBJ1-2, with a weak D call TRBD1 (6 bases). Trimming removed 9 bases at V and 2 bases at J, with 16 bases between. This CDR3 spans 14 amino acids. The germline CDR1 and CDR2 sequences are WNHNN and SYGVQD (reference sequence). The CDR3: CARPDSGENYGYTF. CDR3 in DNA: TGCGCCAGGCCAGACTCAGGGGAAAACTATGGCTACACCTTC.

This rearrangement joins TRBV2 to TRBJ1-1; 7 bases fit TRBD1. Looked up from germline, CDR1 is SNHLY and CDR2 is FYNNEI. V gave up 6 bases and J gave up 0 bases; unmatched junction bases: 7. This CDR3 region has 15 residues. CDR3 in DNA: TGTGCCAGCAGAAATACAGGGGCAGTGAACACTGAAGCTTTCTTT. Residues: CASRNTGAVNTEAFF.

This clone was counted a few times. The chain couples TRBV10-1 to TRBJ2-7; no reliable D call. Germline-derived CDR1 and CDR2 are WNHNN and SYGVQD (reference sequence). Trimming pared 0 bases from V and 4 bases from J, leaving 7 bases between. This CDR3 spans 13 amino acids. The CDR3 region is CASSESGPYEQYF. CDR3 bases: TGCGCCAGCAGTGAGTCGGGCCCGTACGAGCAGTACTTC.

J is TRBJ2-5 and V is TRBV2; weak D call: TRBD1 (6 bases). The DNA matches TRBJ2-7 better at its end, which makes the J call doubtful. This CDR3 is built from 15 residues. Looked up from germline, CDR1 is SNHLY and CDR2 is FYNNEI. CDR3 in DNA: TGTGCCAGCAGTGAAGCTTACCAGGGGACCTACGAGCAGTACTTC. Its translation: CASSEAYQGTYEQYF.

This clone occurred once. In DNA form, the CDR3 reads TGTGCCAGCAGCTCTTATAGCGGGAGCTACAATGAGCAGTTCTTC. This sequence encodes CASSSYSGSYNEQFF. J is TRBJ2-1 and V is TRBV11-2, with 9 positions matching TRBD2. The germline gives CDR1 SGHAT, CDR2 FQNNGV. The CDR3 runs 15 residues. With V trimmed by 4 bases and J by 3 bases, 4 bases remained unmatched. The complete variable domain, with remaining parts taken from reference TRBV11-2 and TRBJ2-1, reads EAGVAQSPRYKIIEKRQSVAFWCNPISGHATLYWYQQILGQGPKLLIQFQNNGVVDDSQLPKDRFSAERLKGVDSTLKIQPAKLEDSAVYLCASSSYSGSYNEQFFGPGTRLTVL.

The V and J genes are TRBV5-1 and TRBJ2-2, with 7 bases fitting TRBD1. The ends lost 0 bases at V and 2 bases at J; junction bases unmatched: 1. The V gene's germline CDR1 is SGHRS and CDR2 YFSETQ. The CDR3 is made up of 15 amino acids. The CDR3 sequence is CASSLGTGNTGELFF. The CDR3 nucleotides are TGCGCCAGCAGCTTGGGGACAGGAAACACCGGGGAGCTGTTTTTT.

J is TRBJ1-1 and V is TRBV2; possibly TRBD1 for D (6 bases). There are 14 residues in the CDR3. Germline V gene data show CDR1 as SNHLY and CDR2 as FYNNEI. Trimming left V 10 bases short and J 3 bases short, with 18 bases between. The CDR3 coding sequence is TGTGCCAACCCGGTGGGGGGGCGTTACACTGAAGCTTTCTTT. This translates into CANPVGGRYTEAFF.

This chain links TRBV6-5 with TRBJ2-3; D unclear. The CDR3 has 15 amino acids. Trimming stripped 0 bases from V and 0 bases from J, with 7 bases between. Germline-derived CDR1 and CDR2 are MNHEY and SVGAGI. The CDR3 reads CASSYSRGSTDTQYF. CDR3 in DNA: TGTGCCAGCAGTTACTCCCGCGGTAGCACAGATACGCAGTATTTT.

This chain's CDR3 is CASSEFADGGDEKLFF. The DNA for the CDR3 is TGCGCCAGCAGTGAATTTGCGGACGGCGGGGATGAAAAACTGTTTTTT. The chain recombines TRBV10-2 with TRBJ1-4, with no clear D. CDR3 length: 16 residues. Per germline, CDR1 WSHSY and CDR2 SAAADI. Trimming removed 3 bases from V and 6 bases from J, with 17 bases in between.

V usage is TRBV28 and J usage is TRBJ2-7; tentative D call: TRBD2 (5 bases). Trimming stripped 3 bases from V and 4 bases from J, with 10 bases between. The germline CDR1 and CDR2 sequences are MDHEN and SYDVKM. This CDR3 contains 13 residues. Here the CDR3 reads CASSLRGRYEQYF. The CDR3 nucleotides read TGTGCCAGCAGTTTGAGAGGGCGATACGAGCAGTACTTC.

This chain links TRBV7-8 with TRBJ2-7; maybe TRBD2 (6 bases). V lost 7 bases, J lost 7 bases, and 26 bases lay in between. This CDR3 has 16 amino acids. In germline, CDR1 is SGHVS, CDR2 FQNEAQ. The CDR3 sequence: CASTTFYGTLTEEQYF. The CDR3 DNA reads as TGTGCCAGCACAACCTTCTACGGGACTCTTACTGAGGAGCAGTACTTC.

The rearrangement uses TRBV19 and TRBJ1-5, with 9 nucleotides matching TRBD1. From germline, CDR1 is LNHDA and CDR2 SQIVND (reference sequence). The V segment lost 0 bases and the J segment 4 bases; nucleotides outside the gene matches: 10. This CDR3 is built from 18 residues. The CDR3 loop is CASSIDRGGGTGNQPQHF. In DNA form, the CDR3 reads TGTGCCAGTAGTATAGATCGGGGTGGCGGGACAGGGAATCAGCCCCAGCATTTT.

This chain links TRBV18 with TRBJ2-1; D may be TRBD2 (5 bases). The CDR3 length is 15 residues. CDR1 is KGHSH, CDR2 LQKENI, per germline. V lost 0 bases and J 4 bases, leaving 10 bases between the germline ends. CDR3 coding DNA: TGTGCCAGCTCACCACCGTCGGGGAGATACAATGAGCAGTTCTTC. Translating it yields CASSPPSGRYNEQFF.

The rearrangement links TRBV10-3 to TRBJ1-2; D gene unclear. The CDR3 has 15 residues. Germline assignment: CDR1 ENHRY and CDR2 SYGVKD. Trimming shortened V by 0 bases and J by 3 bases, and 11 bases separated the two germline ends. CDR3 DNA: TGTGCCATCAGTGAGTCGGTGGGCTCGGACTATGGCTACACCTTC. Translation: CAISESVGSDYGYTF.

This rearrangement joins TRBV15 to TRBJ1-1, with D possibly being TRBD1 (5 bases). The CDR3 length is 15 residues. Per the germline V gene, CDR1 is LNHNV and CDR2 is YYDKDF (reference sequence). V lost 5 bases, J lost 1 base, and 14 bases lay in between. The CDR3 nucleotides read TGTGCCACCAGCGGCCCACAGGCAGGGAACACTGAAGCTTTCTTT. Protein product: CATSGPQAGNTEAFF.

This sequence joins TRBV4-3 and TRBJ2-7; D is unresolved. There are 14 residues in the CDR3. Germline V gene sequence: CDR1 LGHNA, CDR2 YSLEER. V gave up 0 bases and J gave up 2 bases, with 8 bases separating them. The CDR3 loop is CASSQDRSTYEQYF. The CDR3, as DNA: TGCGCCAGCAGCCAAGATCGGTCTACCTACGAGCAGTACTTC.

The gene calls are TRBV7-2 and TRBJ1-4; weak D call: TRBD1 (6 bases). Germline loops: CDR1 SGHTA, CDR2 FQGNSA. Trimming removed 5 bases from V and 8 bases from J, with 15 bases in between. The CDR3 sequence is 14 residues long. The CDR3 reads CASSLNGQREKLFF. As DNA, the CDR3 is TGTGCCAGCAGCCTTAATGGACAGAGAGAAAAACTGTTTTTT.

CDR3 nucleotides: TGCGCCAGCAGCTCGCAAACTAGCGGTTTCACCTACGAGCAGTACTTC. Amino acids: CASSSQTSGFTYEQYF. This chain links TRBV5-1 with TRBJ2-7; 8 nucleotides match TRBD2. The trim removed 3 bases at V and 2 bases at J, leaving 10 bases unmatched. Germline lookup yields CDR1 SGHRS and CDR2 YFSETQ. The CDR3 length is 16 residues.

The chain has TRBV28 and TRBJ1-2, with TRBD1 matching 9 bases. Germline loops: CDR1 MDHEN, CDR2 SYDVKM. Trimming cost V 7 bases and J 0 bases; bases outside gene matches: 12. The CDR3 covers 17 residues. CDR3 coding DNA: TGTGCCAGCACCACCTGGGGGACAGGGATTGCTAACTATGGCTACACCTTC. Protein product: CASTTWGTGIANYGYTF.